Detailed here is one T cell receptor beta chain. This clonotype came up a few times. Which antigen it targets is not known. Qualities for individual bases were not recorded, and no much larger clone is one base off. This record comes from a study of T cells in Graves' hyperthyroidism and ophthalmopathy (dated by TCRdb to between 2018 and 2021). For context, the study as a whole: To identify distinguishing TCR V-J signatures, a discovery cohort of 100 or so patients was used, comprising 43 with Graves' ophthalmopathy and around 60 with stable Graves' hyperthyroidism. Prospective prediction of ophthalmopathy was tested in an independent validation cohort of some 20 hyperthyroidism patients and 17 patients who later progressed to ophthalmopathy. The 95 to 100 discovery patients were randomly divided into training and test sets at a 7:3 ratio. The study also compared thyroid tissue and blood T-cell repertoires from more than five Graves' hyperthyroidism patients. Following sampling, methimazole starting at 30 mg daily was given to hyperthyroidism patients, and high-dose intravenous methylprednisolone was given to ophthalmopathy patients. TCR Vbeta CDR3 sequencing of some 140 peripheral blood samples (over 40 ophthalmopathy, about 74 hyperthyroidism and roughly 17 progressor patients) is reported in the paper. Beyond this particular receptor, the publication reports: In validation, the model predicted progression to ophthalmopathy a median of around 6.5 months before onset, with about 70% sensitivity and roughly 79% specificity. In cross-validation, a model built on a 13 V-J signature told ophthalmopathy apart from stable hyperthyroidism with less than 90% sensitivity and about 81% specificity, and in testing the same model reached 80%/75%. No statistical method was used to fix the sample size in advance, and group allocation was not hidden from the investigators. Blood samples also contained most of the expanded thyroid clonotypes (frequency above 0.001), which suggests that blood repertoires may reflect thyroid immune responses.

Any patient with an uncontrolled infection, another autoimmune disease, pregnancy or lactation was excluded. Diagnoses were established on the basis of clinical symptoms, serum thyroxine and TRAb, thyroid ultrasound, and orbital computed tomography. Total RNA was extracted with Trizol reagent, and quality was checked on an Agilent 2100 Bioanalyzer. Amplification of TCR beta CDR3 regions was carried out from RNA transcripts. The first round of RT-PCR for the TCR CDR3 was performed with the HTBI primer set and the Qiagen OneStep RT-PCR kit. A second multiplex PCR round built the libraries, followed by size selection and purification. Paired-end sequencing of the libraries was performed with 100 bp reads on an Illumina HiSeq2000. Per the source publication's procedure: SOAPnuke was used to process the raw data, removing reads that contained adapters or uncalled bases, had a mean Phred below 15, or lacked an exact match to the constant primer or identifier. COPE v1.2.5 was used to merge high-quality paired reads, and clonotypes were defined as unique nucleotide sequences. MiTCR v1.1 was used to align the clonotypes against IMGT TRBV, TRBD and TRBJ reference segments. The analysis was restricted to V-J combinations with a frequency above 0.0001, which together covered just over 99% of the repertoires. The TCS score was defined as the ratio of F50 (clonal expansion) to E x V (chaos), calculated using BLOSUM62-based TCRdist between CDR3 peptides within each V-J. Welch's t-statistics and random forest reduced 500 to 650 V-J features to 13, which were used in a naive Bayes classifier (R e1071). The Morisita-Horn index was used to measure how similar the thyroid and blood repertoires were. TCRdb cleaned the public reads at Q25 with fastp, built clones with MiXCR and kept in-frame beta chains. Entries that share a CDR3 protein sequence are merged under the most common genes and DNA. TCRdb, not the authors, supplied the V and J calls. Across this sample there are 500,000 to 600,000 distinct CDR3 sequences, with roughly 50% seen only once. The ten largest clonotypes hold 15% to 20% of the sample.

CDR1 and CDR2, looked up from the germline V gene, are SGHVS and FNYEAQ. V and J lose 2 bases and 0 bases, and a span of 17 bases separates them. Its CDR3 holds 18 amino acids, cysteine through phenylalanine. Only CDR3 DNA remains: 54 bases, in frame from the first base. The sample taken for sequencing was peripheral blood or thyroid tissue (not recorded which). The sequence links TRBV7-6 to TRBJ1-5; TRBD1 could be the D gene, as 5 bases match. This receptor was identified in an adult woman with Graves' disease, either hyperthyroidism or ophthalmopathy (not recorded which). The CDR3 amino acid sequence is: CASSLPSLGVSSNQPQHF. The nucleotide sequence reads as follows: TGTGCCAGCAGCTTACCCTCCCTGGGGGTTTCTAGCAATCAGCCCCAGCATTTT.